This T cell receptor (beta chain) was identified in a study of T cell changes during pregnancy in multiple sclerosis. Germline-derived CDR1 and CDR2 are SGHTA and FQGNSA. The CDR3 covers 16 residues. Trimming shortened V by 3 bases and J by 0 bases, and 14 bases separated the two germline ends. Clones were read by immunoSEQ multiplex PCR, and TCRdb kept only the in-frame ones, dropping some. The sample has roughly 17,000 clones, more than 75% seen once. The input for sequencing was CD8+ T cells from peripheral blood mononuclear cells, taken after pregnancy. This receptor was obtained from a female donor with multiple sclerosis, enrolled in a pregnancy study. The chain employs TRBV7-2 and TRBJ1-1; a weak D match, TRBD1 (6 bases). In nucleotides, the CDR3 is TGTGCCAGCAGCTTCTATCAGGGGTATATGAACACTGAAGCTTTCTTT. This gives the protein CASSFYQGYMNTEAFF.